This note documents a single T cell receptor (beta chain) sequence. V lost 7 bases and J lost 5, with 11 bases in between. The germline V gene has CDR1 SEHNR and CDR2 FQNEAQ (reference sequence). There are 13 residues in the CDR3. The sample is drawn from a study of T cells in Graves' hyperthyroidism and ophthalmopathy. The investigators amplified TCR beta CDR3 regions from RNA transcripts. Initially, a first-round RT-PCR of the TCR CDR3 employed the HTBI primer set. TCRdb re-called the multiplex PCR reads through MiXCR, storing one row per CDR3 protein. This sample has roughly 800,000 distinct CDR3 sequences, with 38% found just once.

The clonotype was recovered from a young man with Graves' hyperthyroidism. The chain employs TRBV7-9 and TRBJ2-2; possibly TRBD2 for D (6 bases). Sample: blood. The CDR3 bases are TGTGCCAGCACTCCCGGACTAACCGGGGAGCTGTTTTTT. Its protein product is CASTPGLTGELFF.